The clone carrying this T cell receptor (beta chain) was observed at least ten times. Time point specified: newly diagnosed GD, antithyroid drugs for less than 3 months. Generation of the TCR library employed RNA extracted from PBMCs. The entry originates in a study of regulatory T cells in long-lasting Graves disease. With 4 bases removed from V and 2 bases from J, the gap between germline ends came to 20 bases. Germline CDR1 and CDR2: LGHNA and YNFKEQ. This CDR3 spans 18 amino acids. In building TCR beta libraries, iRepertoire HTBI primers were used together with Arm-PCR of CDR3 regions. MiXCR, applied by TCRdb to the multiplex PCR reads, yields one record per CDR3 protein. The repertoire holds roughly 410,000 distinct CDR3 sequences, with approximately 15% as singletons. This sample was also put to use in a study of T cells in Graves' hyperthyroidism and ophthalmopathy.

This receptor was obtained from a woman between 40 and 50 years old with Graves disease. This specimen consisted of peripheral blood mononuclear cells (PBMCs), obtained at new diagnosis, from a patient treated with antithyroid drugs. The rearrangement uses TRBV4-2 and TRBJ2-2; weak D call: TRBD2 (5 bases). DNA for the CDR3: TGTGCCAGCAGCCCAGCCGGCCGCCCGGGATCCAACACCGGGGAGCTGTTTTTT. It yields the protein CASSPAGRPGSNTGELFF.